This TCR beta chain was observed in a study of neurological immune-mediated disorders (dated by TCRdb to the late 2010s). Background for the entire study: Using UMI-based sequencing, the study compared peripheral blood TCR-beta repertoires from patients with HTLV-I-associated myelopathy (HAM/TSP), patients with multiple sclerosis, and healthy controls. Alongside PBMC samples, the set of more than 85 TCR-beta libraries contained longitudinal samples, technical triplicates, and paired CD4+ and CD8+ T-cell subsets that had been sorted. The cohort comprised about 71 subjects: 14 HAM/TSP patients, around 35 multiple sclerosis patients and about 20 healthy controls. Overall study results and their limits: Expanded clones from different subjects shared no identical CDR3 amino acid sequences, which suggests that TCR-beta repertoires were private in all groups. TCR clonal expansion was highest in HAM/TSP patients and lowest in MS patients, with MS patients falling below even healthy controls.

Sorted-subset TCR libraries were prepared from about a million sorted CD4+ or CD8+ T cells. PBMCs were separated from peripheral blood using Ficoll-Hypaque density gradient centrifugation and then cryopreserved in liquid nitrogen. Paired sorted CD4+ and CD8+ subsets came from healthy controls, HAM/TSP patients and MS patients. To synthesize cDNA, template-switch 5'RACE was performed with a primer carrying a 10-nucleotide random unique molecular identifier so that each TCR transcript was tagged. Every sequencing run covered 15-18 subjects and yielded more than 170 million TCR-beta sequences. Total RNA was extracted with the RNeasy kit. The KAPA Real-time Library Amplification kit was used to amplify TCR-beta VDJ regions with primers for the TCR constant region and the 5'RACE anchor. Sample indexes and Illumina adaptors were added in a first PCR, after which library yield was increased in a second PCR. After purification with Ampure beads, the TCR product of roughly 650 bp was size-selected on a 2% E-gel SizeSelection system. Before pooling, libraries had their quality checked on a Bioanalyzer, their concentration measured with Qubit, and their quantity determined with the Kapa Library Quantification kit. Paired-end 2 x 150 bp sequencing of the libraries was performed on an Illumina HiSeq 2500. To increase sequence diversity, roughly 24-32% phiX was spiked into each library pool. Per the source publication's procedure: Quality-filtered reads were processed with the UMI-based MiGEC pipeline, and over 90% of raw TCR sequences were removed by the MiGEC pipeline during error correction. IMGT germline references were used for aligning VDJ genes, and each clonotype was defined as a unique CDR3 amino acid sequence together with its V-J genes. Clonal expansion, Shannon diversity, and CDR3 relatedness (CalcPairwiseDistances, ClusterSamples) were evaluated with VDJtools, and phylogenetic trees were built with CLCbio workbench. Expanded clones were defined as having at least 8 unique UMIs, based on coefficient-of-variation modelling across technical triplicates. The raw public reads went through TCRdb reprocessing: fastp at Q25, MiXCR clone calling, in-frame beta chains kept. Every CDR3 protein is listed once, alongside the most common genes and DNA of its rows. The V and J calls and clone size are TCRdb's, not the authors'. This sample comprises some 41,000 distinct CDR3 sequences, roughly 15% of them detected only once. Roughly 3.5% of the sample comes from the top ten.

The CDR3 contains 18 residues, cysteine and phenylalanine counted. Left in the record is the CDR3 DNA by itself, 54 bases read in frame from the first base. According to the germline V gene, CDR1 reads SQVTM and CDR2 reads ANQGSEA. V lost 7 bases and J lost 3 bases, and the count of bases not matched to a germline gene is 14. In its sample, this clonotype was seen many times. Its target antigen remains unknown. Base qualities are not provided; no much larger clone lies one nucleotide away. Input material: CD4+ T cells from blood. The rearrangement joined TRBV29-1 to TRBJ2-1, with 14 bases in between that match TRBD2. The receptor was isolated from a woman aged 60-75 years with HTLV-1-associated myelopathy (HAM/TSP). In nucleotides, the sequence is TGCAGCGCCAGACTAGCGGGGGGGTTAGGGAAAAGCTACAATGAGCAGTTCTTC. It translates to CSARLAGGLGKSYNEQFF.